This T cell receptor beta chain comes out of a study of post-analysis software for immune sequencing data. Whole-study results and caveats: Patients showed TRBV5-6, TRBV5-1 and TRBV20-1 among five TRBV segments more frequent than in controls. Compared against controls, patients with multiple sclerosis displayed significantly lower normalized Chao1 diversity.

Unique molecular identifiers tagged the TCR beta cDNA libraries. MiXCR, run by TCRdb on the PCR reads, gives a single entry per CDR3 protein. In the table there are about 150,000 distinct CDR3 sequences, 25% to 35% of which are singletons. Turning to this clonotype: Antigen: not known. One base away lies a much larger clone, so this may be a sequencing read error.

Per germline, CDR1 MNHEY and CDR2 SMNVEV (reference sequence). The CDR3 has 14 amino acids. V was clipped by 4 bases and J by 5 bases; unmatched bases: 8. V is TRBV27 and J is TRBJ2-7, with TRBD1 matching 7 bases. The TCR sequence derives from a girl aged 5-17 years with multiple sclerosis. The sample was blood. The CDR3 spells CASSSGQSTDEQYF. As DNA, the CDR3 is TGTGCCAGCAGTTCGGGACAGAGCACCGACGAGCAGTACTTC.